The next 26 T cell receptor beta chains were all read from a single sample in a study of blood T cell repertoires in COVID-19 (dated by TCRdb to the early 2020s). The library was obtained by the immunoSEQ multiplex PCR assay. Here the immuneACCESS table is served through TCRdb, limited to in-frame sequences with V and J called. Missing clones are a known gap in these copies; in checked studies unresolved V genes cover under half, and the rest lacks a known reason. The sample contains some 140,000 clones, roughly 80% of them found a single time. 3% to 3.5% of the sample is held by the ten biggest clonotypes. The sample was peripheral blood. The receptor source for this set is a woman aged 80 or over with acute or convalescent COVID-19.

In DNA form, the CDR3 reads TGTGCCAGCAGTCTCACCGGGGAGCTGTTTTTT. It specifies CASSLTGELFF. The rearrangement links TRBV7-3 to TRBJ2-2; D uncertain. Germline V gene sequence: CDR1 SGHTA, CDR2 FQGTGA. This CDR3 contains 11 residues. V was trimmed by 6 bases and J by 4 bases, leaving 3 bases between them.

This chain links TRBV6-5 with TRBJ1-1; D might be TRBD1 (5 bases). The CDR3 has 14 residues. Germline V lookup: CDR1 MNHEY, CDR2 SVGAGI. Trimming removed 4 bases at V and 1 base at J, with 10 bases between. The CDR3 spells CASSWAGTNTEAFF. Here the CDR3 DNA reads TGTGCCAGCAGTTGGGCGGGGACGAACACTGAAGCTTTCTTT.

J is TRBJ2-1 and V is TRBV5-1; the D is unclear. The CDR3 contains 15 residues. V was shortened by 0 bases and J by 10 bases, with 17 bases between the two germline ends. Germline CDR1 reads SGHRS; CDR2 reads YFSETQ. The chain's CDR3 is CASSLEQSSATEQFF. The CDR3 DNA sequence: TGCGCCAGCAGCTTGGAACAGTCGTCGGCCACCGAGCAGTTCTTC. Full variable domain (outside the CDR3, taken from reference TRBV5-1 and TRBJ2-1): KAGVTQTPRYLIKTRGQQVTLSCSPISGHRSVSWYQQTPGQGLQFLFEYFSETQRNKGNFPGRFSGRQFSNSRSEMNVSTLELGDSALYLCASSLEQSSATEQFFGPGTRLTVL.

The gene calls are TRBV7-9 and TRBJ1-5; D possibly corresponds to TRBD1 (6 bases). CDR1 is SEHNR, CDR2 FQNEAQ, per germline (reference sequence). There are 13 residues in the CDR3. V shed 5 bases and J shed 7 bases, with 12 bases lying between them. The CDR3 is CASSKYREQPQHF. CDR3 in DNA: TGTGCCAGCAGCAAATACAGGGAGCAGCCCCAGCATTTT. Drawing the rest from reference TRBV7-9 and TRBJ1-5, the complete variable domain is DTGVSQNPRHKITKRGQNVTFRCDPISEHNRLYWYRQTLGQGPEFLTYFQNEAQLEKSRLLSDRFSAERPKGSFSTLEIQRTEQGDSAMYLCASSKYREQPQHFGDGTRLSIL.

This rearrangement joins TRBV5-1 to TRBJ2-5; perhaps TRBD2 as D (5 bases). V lost 1 base and J lost 5, with 18 bases in between. There are 16 residues in the CDR3. The V gene's germline CDR1 is SGHRS and CDR2 YFSETQ. In DNA, the CDR3 is TGCGCCAGCAGCTTGTCAGCGGAAACTATCAAGGAGACCCAGTACTTC. It yields the protein CASSLSAETIKETQYF.

This clone was seen a handful of times. The chain has TRBV5-4 and TRBJ1-1; 9 nucleotides line up with TRBD1. CDR3 size: 15 residues. Trimming removed 0 bases from V and 9 bases from J; junction bases left unmatched: 9. Germline lookup yields CDR1 SGHNT and CDR2 YYREEE (reference sequence). For the CDR3, the DNA is TGTGCCAGCAGCTTGGCCCCGGGACAGGGTAACCAAGCTTTCTTT. Translating gives CASSLAPGQGNQAFF.

The chain is built from TRBV2 and TRBJ2-5; 9 nucleotides align to TRBD1. The CDR3 extends over 14 amino acids. V lost 6 bases and J lost 2; bases outside the gene matches: 4. CDR1 and CDR2 from the germline V gene are SNHLY and FYNNEI. The CDR3 DNA reads as TGTGCCAGCAGGAGGGACAGGGATCAAGAGACCCAGTACTTC. This codes for CASRRDRDQETQYF. The whole variable domain, remainder taken from reference TRBV2 and TRBJ2-5, is EPEVTQTPSHQVTQMGQEVILRCVPISNHLYFYWYRQILGQKVEFLVSFYNNEISEKSEIFDDQFSVERPDGSNFTLKIRSTKLEDSAMYFCASRRDRDQETQYFGPGTRLLVL.

This CDR3 is CASSLTGYTPYGYTF. The CDR3 DNA sequence: TGTGCCAGCAGCTTGACAGGATACACACCCTATGGCTACACCTTC. V is TRBV7-9 and J is TRBJ1-2; D might be TRBD1 (6 bases). Germline-derived CDR1 and CDR2 are SEHNR and FQNEAQ (reference sequence). V was pared by 3 bases and J by 4 bases, with 15 bases between. The CDR3 runs to 15 residues.

The chain is built from TRBV18 and TRBJ2-7; 8 bases match TRBD2. V shed 3 bases and J 6 bases; nucleotides not matched to a gene: 7. CDR1 and CDR2 (germline): KGHSH, LQKENI. CDR3 length: 14 residues. The CDR3 sequence is CASSPLERGSEQYF. The CDR3 DNA sequence: TGTGCCAGCTCACCCCTAGAGCGGGGGTCCGAGCAGTACTTC. Full variable domain (missing parts from reference TRBV18 and TRBJ2-7): NAGVMQNPRHLVRRRGQEARLRCSPMKGHSHVYWYRQLPEEGLKFMVYLQKENIIDESGMPKERFSAEFPKEGPSILRIQQVVRGDSAAYFCASSPLERGSEQYFGPGTRLTVT.

This chain connects TRBV11-1 to TRBJ1-2, with 11 bases identical to TRBD1. CDR3 size: 15 residues. Germline loops: CDR1 SGHAT, CDR2 FQDESV (reference sequence). The trim removed 5 bases at V and 7 bases at J, leaving 9 bases unmatched. CDR3 bases: TGTGCCAGCAGCGCTCCCGGGACAGGGGGTGGTGGCTACACCTTC. Amino acid sequence: CASSAPGTGGGGYTF.

The chain couples TRBV27 to TRBJ1-2; 10 bases match TRBD1. The CDR3 is made up of 14 amino acids. Germline V lookup: CDR1 MNHEY, CDR2 SMNVEV (reference sequence). V was pared by 5 bases and J by 3 bases, with 3 bases of the junction left unmatched. CDR3 loop: CASSMTGGHYGYTF. The CDR3, as DNA: TGTGCCAGCAGTATGACAGGGGGCCACTATGGCTACACCTTC.

This chain connects TRBV7-9 to TRBJ2-7; 10 bases align to TRBD2. The length of the CDR3 is 17 residues. The germline V gene has CDR1 SEHNR and CDR2 FQNEAQ (reference sequence). Germline trimming cut 5 bases from V and 1 base from J; bases unmatched to any gene: 11. As DNA, the CDR3 is TGTGCCAGCAGCCCTCACCTAGCGGGGGCCCTTTCCTACGAGCAGTACTTC. Its protein product is CASSPHLAGALSYEQYF.

The chain employs TRBV2 and TRBJ1-2; 7 bases fit TRBD1. The CDR3 loop spans 16 amino acids. The V and J ends lost 6 bases and 7 bases, in that order; junction bases with no gene match: 17. From germline, CDR1 is SNHLY and CDR2 FYNNEI. The CDR3 reads CASRFPEGAFDPGYTF. In DNA, the CDR3 is TGTGCCAGCAGATTTCCGGAGGGGGCCTTTGATCCTGGCTACACCTTC.

V is TRBV7-9 and J is TRBJ2-1; a weak D match, TRBD2 (7 bases). CDR1 and CDR2 (germline): SEHNR, FQNEAQ (reference sequence). The CDR3 totals 16 residues. V was clipped by 0 bases and J by 4 bases, with 13 bases between them. The CDR3 spells CASSLAGGGTYNEQFF. The CDR3 nucleotides are TGTGCCAGCAGCTTAGCGGGAGGGGGAACTTACAATGAGCAGTTCTTC.

This clone was observed a few times. V is TRBV18 and J is TRBJ1-2, with D uncertain. Germline values: CDR1 KGHSH, CDR2 LQKENI. The ends were cut back, 4 bases at V and 7 bases at J, with 13 bases in the middle. CDR3 size: 13 residues. In nucleotides, the CDR3 is TGTGCCAGCTCACTTCGGGGTGAGAGTGGCTACACCTTC. Translation gives CASSLRGESGYTF.

The V and J genes are TRBV5-6 and TRBJ1-3; D perhaps matches TRBD1 (5 bases). The germline V gene has CDR1 SGHDT and CDR2 YYEEEE. This CDR3 has 16 amino acids. V gave up 5 bases and J gave up 0 bases, with 15 bases separating them. CDR3 residues: CASRLLTGFSGNTIYF. The CDR3 DNA sequence: TGTGCCAGCAGGCTATTAACAGGCTTCTCTGGAAACACCATATATTTT.

The chain is built from TRBV4-3 and TRBJ1-3, with D possibly matching TRBD1 (6 bases). Looked up from germline, CDR1 is LGHNA and CDR2 is YSLEER. V was cut by 2 bases and J by 4 bases, with 12 bases left in between. There are 15 residues in the CDR3. CDR3 DNA: TGCGCCAGCAGCCAAAGCGGGGGGCGCGGAAACACCATATATTTT. It is translated as CASSQSGGRGNTIYF.

The rearrangement links TRBV19 to TRBJ1-2, with D hard to call. Trimming stripped 0 bases from V and 2 bases from J, with 7 bases between. This CDR3 is built from 14 residues. Germline CDR1 and CDR2: LNHDA and SQIVND (reference sequence). The CDR3 bases are TGTGCCAGTAGTATAGAGGGAGGGAACTATGGCTACACCTTC. As protein: CASSIEGGNYGYTF.

V and J are TRBV27 and TRBJ2-1; 7 bases agree with TRBD2. The CDR3 has 15 residues. V shed 0 bases and J 3 bases; nucleotides not matched to a gene: 2. Germline lookup yields CDR1 MNHEY and CDR2 SMNVEV (reference sequence). The CDR3 nucleotides are TGTGCCAGCAGTTTATCACCTAGCGGCTACAATGAGCAGTTCTTC. Its protein is CASSLSPSGYNEQFF.

The CDR3 bases are TGTGCCAGCAGCGAGGCAGGGGGCTATGGCTACACCTTC. Protein sequence: CASSEAGGYGYTF. V is TRBV6-5 and J is TRBJ1-2; 7 nucleotides match TRBD1. Germline assignment: CDR1 MNHEY and CDR2 SVGAGI. Unmatched junction bases numbered 5, after V lost 6 bases and J lost 4 bases. The CDR3 sequence is 13 residues long.

This chain's CDR3 is CASSDPSGGAYEQYF. The CDR3 nucleotides read TGCGCCAGCAGTGACCCTAGCGGGGGGGCCTACGAGCAGTACTTC. This chain connects TRBV10-2 to TRBJ2-7, with 12 positions matching TRBD2. J was trimmed by 2 bases and V by 3 bases; bases with no gene match: 2. There are 15 residues in the CDR3. Germline V lookup: CDR1 WSHSY, CDR2 SAAADI.

The gene calls are TRBV7-2 and TRBJ2-3, with TRBD2 identical over 7 bases. Germline CDR1 is SGHTA and CDR2 is FQGNSA. The CDR3 is made up of 16 amino acids. The junction had 9 bases not matched to a gene; V was cut back by 4 bases and J by 2 bases. The CDR3 DNA reads TGTGCCAGCAGCTCCTTAGCGGGCCGATTCACAGATACGCAGTATTTT. It translates to CASSSLAGRFTDTQYF.

This sequence joins TRBV5-1 and TRBJ1-2, with D unresolved. The CDR3 runs to 15 residues. Germline V gives CDR1 SGHRS, CDR2 YFSETQ. V lost 0 bases and J 1 base, leaving 10 bases between the germline ends. This CDR3 is CASSLDGRINYGYTF. CDR3 sequence (DNA): TGCGCCAGCAGCTTGGATGGCCGTATTAACTATGGCTACACCTTC.

The gene calls are TRBV10-1 and TRBJ1-2, with a possible D match to TRBD1 (6 bases). This CDR3 region has 13 residues. Trimming left V 9 bases short and J 0 bases short, with 11 bases between. Germline V gene data show CDR1 as WNHNN and CDR2 as SYGVQD (reference sequence). The CDR3 is CARGHEANYGYTF. In DNA form, the CDR3 reads TGCGCCAGGGGACATGAAGCTAACTATGGCTACACCTTC.

The chain joins TRBV11-2 to TRBJ1-2, with D possibly TRBD1 on 6 matching bases. Germline lookup yields CDR1 SGHAT and CDR2 FQNNGV. Trimming took 5 bases from V and 4 from J, leaving 11 bases between them. This CDR3 spans 13 amino acids. CDR3 sequence reads: CASSKTGPYGYTF. Here the CDR3 DNA reads TGTGCCAGCAGCAAGACAGGCCCCTATGGCTACACCTTC.

The chain couples TRBV6-4 to TRBJ2-3; the D is unclear. Germline CDR1 and CDR2: MRHNA and SNTAGT. Trimming removed 3 bases at V and 0 bases at J, with 7 bases between. The CDR3 covers 14 residues. The DNA for the CDR3 is TGTGCCAGCAGTGATCAGTCTAGCACAGATACGCAGTATTTT. Residues: CASSDQSSTDTQYF.